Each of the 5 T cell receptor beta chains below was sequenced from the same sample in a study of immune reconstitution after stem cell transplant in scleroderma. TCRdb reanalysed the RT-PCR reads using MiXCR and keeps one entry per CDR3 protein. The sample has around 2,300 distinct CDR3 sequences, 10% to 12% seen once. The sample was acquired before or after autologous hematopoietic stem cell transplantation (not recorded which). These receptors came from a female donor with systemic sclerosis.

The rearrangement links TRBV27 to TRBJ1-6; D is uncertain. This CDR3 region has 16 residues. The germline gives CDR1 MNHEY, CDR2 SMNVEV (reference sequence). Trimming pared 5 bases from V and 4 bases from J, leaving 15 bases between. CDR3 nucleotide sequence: TGTGCCAGCAGTACCGACCGGGGTGCGTATAATTCACCCCTCCACTTT. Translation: CASSTDRGAYNSPLHF.

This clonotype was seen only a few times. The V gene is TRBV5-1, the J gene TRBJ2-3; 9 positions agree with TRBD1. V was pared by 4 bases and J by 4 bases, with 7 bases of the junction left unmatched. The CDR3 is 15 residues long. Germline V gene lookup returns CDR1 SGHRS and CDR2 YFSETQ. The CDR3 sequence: CASSAWDRASDTQYF. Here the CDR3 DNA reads TGCGCCAGCAGCGCATGGGACAGGGCCTCAGATACGCAGTATTTT.

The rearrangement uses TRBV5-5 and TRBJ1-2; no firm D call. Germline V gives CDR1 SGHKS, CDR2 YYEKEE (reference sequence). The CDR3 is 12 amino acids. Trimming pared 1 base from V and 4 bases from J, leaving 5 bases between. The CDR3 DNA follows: TGTGCCAGCAGCTTGACGGGCTATGGCTACACCTTC. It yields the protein CASSLTGYGYTF.

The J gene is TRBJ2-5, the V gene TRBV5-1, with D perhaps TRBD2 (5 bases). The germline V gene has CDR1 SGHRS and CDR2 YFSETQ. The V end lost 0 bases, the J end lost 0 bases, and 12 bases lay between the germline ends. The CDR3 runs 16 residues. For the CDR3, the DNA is TGCGCCAGCAGCTTGGCTAGCCCCAGGTACCAAGAGACCCAGTACTTC. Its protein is CASSLASPRYQETQYF.

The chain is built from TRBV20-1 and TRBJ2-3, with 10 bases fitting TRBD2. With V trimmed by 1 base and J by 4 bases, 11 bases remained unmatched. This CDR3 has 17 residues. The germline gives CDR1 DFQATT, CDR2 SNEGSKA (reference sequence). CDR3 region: CSARGSKRGGRPDTQYF. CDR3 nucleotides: TGCAGTGCTAGAGGCTCTAAGCGGGGGGGCCGGCCAGATACGCAGTATTTT.